These T cell receptor beta chains were read from a single sample in a study of shared clonotypes between healthy human individuals. Profiled with immunoSEQ multiplex PCR; TCRdb holds only in-frame clones, not every one. The sample has around 2.5 million clones, over 85% seen once. Sequences were obtained from naive CD4+ T cells from PBMCs. Receptor source: a man aged 18 to 29 in good health. Some clones in this sample may be carry-over from other donors' samples. Both conserved end residues are part of each CDR3. The D gene is left open where the match is weak. Clone size is not always given. Where it is, it says once, few, many or a class for expanded clones.

TRBV5-1	.	.	TRBJ2-3	TGCGCCAGCAGCTTGGACGAACCTCGCACAGATACGCAGTATTTT	CASSLDEPRTDTQYF
TRBV9	.	TRBD1	TRBJ2-2	TGTGCCAGCAGCCGGACAGGCGAGAACACCGGGGAGCTGTTTTTT	CASSRTGENTGELFF
TRBV5-1	.	TRBD1	TRBJ2-2	TGCGCCAGCAGCTTGGCGGGACAGGGGGCCGGGGAGCTGTTTTTT	CASSLAGQGAGELFF
TRBV6-1	.	.	TRBJ1-5	TGTGCCAGCAGGGACCCTGGCTTGGGCAATCAGCCCCAGCATTTT	CASRDPGLGNQPQHF
TRBV15	once	.	TRBJ2-7	TGTGCCACCAGCAGAGATACATTTCACGAGCAGTACTTC	CATSRDTFHEQYF
TRBV11-2	.	.	TRBJ2-1	TGTGCCAGCAGGAGCCAGGGTGGGGGCTCCTACAATGAGCAGTTCTTC	CASRSQGGGSYNEQFF
TRBV2	.	.	TRBJ2-1	TGTGCCAGCATTGAGAACAATGAGCAGTTCTTC	CASIENNEQFF
TRBV6-1	.	TRBD1	TRBJ1-1	TGTGCCAGCAGTGGACGACAGGGGAGCACTGAAGCTTTCTTT	CASSGRQGSTEAFF
TRBV7-9	.	TRBD2	TRBJ2-5	TGTGCCAGCAGCCTATCGATTACTAGCGGGGAGGAGACCCAGTACTTC	CASSLSITSGEETQYF
TRBV25-1	few	TRBD2	TRBJ2-7	TGTGCCAGCAGCCGGACTAGCGGTCCGTGGGAGCAGTACTTC	CASSRTSGPWEQYF
TRBV11-2	.	TRBD1	TRBJ2-7	TGTGCCAGCAGCGCCCGGGACAGGGGGCTCGGCGAGCAGTACTTC	CASSARDRGLGEQYF
TRBV15	.	.	TRBJ2-1	TGTGCCACCAGCAGAGAGGGCCTACGACGGTTCTTC	CATSREGLRRFF
TRBV5-4	.	.	TRBJ2-7	TGTGCCAGCAGCTCGAGAGGGGATTCAGGCTACGAGCAGTACTTC	CASSSRGDSGYEQYF
TRBV7-2	.	.	TRBJ2-7	TGTGCCAGCAGCTTAGTCCGGGACCGAGAATACGAGCAGTACTTC	CASSLVRDREYEQYF
TRBV19	.	.	TRBJ2-1	TGTGCCAGTAGCCGTAGCGGCCCTTCCTACAATGAGCAGTTCTTC	CASSRSGPSYNEQFF
TRBV11-2	.	.	TRBJ2-1	TGTGCCAGCAGCCCTGGAGGAACCTACAATGAGCAGTTCTTC	CASSPGGTYNEQFF
TRBV7-9	.	.	TRBJ2-2	TGTGCCAGCAGCTATTCGGGTAACACCGGGGAGCTGTTTTTT	CASSYSGNTGELFF
TRBV27	.	TRBD1	TRBJ1-1	TGTGCCAGCAGTAGGGTTGACAGGGTGGCTGAAGCTTTCTTT	CASSRVDRVAEAFF
TRBV18	.	.	TRBJ1-2	TGTGCCAGCTCACCGGACGGGATACTTAACTATGGCTACACCTTC	CASSPDGILNYGYTF
TRBV19	.	.	TRBJ1-5	TGTGCCAGTAGTATAGCGGCAGGAGGGCCCCAGCATTTT	CASSIAAGGPQHF
TRBV10-3	.	TRBD2	TRBJ2-7	TGTGCCATCTCAGAGCGGGAGTTGTACGAGCAGTACTTC	CAISERELYEQYF
TRBV19	.	.	TRBJ1-1	TGTGCCAGTAGTATCATGGAGGTTCGGGGCCGGGCTGAAGCTTTCTTT	CASSIMEVRGRAEAFF
TRBV25-1	.	TRBD2	TRBJ2-1	TGTGCCAGCAGCACGACGGCTAGCGGGTACAATGAGCAGTTCTTC	CASSTTASGYNEQFF
TRBV5-1	.	.	TRBJ2-7	TGCGCCAGCAGCTTGGCTCTTACGCAAACCTACGAGCAGTACTTC	CASSLALTQTYEQYF
TRBV6-1	.	.	TRBJ1-5	TGTGCCAGCAGTGAAGGGACGGACCCTTTTCTTAGCAATCAGCCCCAGCATTTT	CASSEGTDPFLSNQPQHF
TRBV5-1	.	TRBD1	TRBJ2-2	TGCGCCAGCAGCTCCCGGGGACAGGGTGGCGGGGAGCTGTTTTTT	CASSSRGQGGGELFF